The TCR beta chain under discussion was sequenced for a study of blood T cell repertoires in COVID-19. Overall study context: Acute and convalescent COVID-19 specimens originated in the United States, Italy and Spain.

The CDR3 is 17 amino acids. V gave up 1 base and J gave up 6 bases, with 22 bases separating them. The V gene's germline CDR1 is SGHAT and CDR2 FQNNGV. Per the authors' pipeline: Nucleated cell counts were estimated from reference gene primer amplification. The repertoire was sequenced with immunoSEQ multiplex PCR; TCRdb's copy has only in-frame clones and lacks some. That table is the source of V, J and clone size, and D and trimming were worked out from the DNA. The sample lists 110,000 or so clones; approximately 80% were seen once. Sequenced: peripheral blood. The clonotype comes from a human donor in a cohort sampled during active COVID-19. The chain links TRBV11-2 to TRBJ2-7, with unresolved D. The CDR3 bases are TGTGCCAGCAGCTTAGTCCCCAGGTCTACTCCTTTGGGCGAGCAGTACTTC. The encoded protein is CASSLVPRSTPLGEQYF.